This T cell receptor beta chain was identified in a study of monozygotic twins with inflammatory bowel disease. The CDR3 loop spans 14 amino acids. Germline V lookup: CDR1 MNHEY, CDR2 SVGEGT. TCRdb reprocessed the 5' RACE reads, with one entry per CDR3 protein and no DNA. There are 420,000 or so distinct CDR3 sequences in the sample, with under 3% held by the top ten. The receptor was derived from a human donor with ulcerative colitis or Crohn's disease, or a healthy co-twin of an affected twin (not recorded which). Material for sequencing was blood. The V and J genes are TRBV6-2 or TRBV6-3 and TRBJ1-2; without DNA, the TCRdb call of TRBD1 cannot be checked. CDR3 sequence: CASSSFRGAYGYTF.